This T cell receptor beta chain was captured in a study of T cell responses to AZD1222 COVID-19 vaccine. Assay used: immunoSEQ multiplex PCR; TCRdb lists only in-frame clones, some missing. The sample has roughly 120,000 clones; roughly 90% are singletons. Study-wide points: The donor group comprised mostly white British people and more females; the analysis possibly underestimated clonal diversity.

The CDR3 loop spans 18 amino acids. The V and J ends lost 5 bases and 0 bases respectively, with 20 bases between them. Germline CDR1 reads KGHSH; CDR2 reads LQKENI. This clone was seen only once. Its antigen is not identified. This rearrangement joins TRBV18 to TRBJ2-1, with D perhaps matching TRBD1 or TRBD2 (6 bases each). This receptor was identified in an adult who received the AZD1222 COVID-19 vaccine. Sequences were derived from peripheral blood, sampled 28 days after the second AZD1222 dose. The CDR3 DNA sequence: TGTGCCAGCTCATCTACGTACAGATCGGGGGCCTCCTACAATGAGCAGTTCTTC. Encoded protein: CASSSTYRSGASYNEQFF.